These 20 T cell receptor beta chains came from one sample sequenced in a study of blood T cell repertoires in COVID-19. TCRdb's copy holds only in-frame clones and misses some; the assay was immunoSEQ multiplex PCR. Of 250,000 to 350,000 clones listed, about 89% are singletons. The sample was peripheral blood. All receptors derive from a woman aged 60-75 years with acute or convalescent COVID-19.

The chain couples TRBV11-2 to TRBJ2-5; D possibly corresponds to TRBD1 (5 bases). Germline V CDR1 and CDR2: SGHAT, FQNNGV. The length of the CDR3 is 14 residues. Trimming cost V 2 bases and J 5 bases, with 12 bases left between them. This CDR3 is CASSLRAGRETQYF. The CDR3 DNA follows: TGTGCCAGCAGCTTACGGGCAGGGCGGGAGACCCAGTACTTC.

The CDR3 region is CASSFGQGGGETQYF. CDR3 coding DNA: TGCGCCAGCAGCTTCGGACAGGGGGGCGGGGAGACCCAGTACTTC. This rearrangement joins TRBV5-1 to TRBJ2-5, with 10 bases lining up with TRBD1. Germline V lookup: CDR1 SGHRS, CDR2 YFSETQ. This CDR3 is built from 15 residues. Trimming took 2 bases from V and 5 from J; bases not matched to a gene: 6. The whole variable domain, filled in from reference TRBV5-1 and TRBJ2-5, reads KAGVTQTPRYLIKTRGQQVTLSCSPISGHRSVSWYQQTPGQGLQFLFEYFSETQRNKGNFPGRFSGRQFSNSRSEMNVSTLELGDSALYLCASSFGQGGGETQYFGPGTRLLVL.

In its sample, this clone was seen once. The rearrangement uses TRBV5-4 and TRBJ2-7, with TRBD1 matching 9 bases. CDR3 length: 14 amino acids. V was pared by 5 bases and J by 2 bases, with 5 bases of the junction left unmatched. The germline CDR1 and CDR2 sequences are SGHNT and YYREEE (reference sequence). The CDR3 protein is CASSAGQGPYEQYF. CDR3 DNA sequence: TGTGCCAGCAGTGCGGGACAGGGACCCTACGAGCAGTACTTC.

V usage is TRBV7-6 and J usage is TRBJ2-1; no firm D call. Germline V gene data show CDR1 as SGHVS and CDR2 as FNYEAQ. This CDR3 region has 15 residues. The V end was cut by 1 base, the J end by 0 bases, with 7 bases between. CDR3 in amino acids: CASSLGQDSYNEQFF. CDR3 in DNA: TGTGCCAGCAGCTTAGGACAAGACTCCTACAATGAGCAGTTCTTC.

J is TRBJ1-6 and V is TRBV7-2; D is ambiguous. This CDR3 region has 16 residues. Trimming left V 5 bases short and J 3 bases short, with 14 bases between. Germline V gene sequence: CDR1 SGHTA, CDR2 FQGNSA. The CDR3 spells CASSPIRTVYNSPLHF. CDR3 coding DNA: TGTGCCAGCAGCCCTATTCGCACAGTCTATAATTCACCCCTCCACTTT. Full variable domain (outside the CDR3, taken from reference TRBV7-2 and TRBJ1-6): GAGVSQSPSNKVTEKGKDVELRCDPISGHTALYWYRQSLGQGLEFLIYFQGNSAPDKSGLPSDRFSAERTGGSVSTLTIQRTQQEDSAVYLCASSPIRTVYNSPLHFGNGTRLTVT.

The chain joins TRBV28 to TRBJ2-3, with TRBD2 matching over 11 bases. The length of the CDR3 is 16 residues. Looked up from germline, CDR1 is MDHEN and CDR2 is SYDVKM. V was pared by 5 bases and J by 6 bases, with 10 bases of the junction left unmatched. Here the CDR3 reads CASSLTSGVIRDTQYF. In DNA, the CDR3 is TGTGCCAGCAGTCTGACTAGCGGGGTCATCCGGGATACGCAGTATTTT.

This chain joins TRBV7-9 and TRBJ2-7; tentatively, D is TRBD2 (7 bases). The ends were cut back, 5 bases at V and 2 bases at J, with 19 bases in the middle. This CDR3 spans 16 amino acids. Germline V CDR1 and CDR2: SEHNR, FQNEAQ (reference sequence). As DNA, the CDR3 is TGTGCCAGCAGCCCATCCCGCGGGGGCTCCACCTACGAGCAGTACTTC. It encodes CASSPSRGGSTYEQYF. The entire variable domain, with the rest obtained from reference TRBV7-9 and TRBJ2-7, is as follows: DTGVSQNPRHKITKRGQNVTFRCDPISEHNRLYWYRQTLGQGPEFLTYFQNEAQLEKSRLLSDRFSAERPKGSFSTLEIQRTEQGDSAMYLCASSPSRGGSTYEQYFGPGTRLTVT.

The CDR3 sequence: CASSERLASDTQYF. CDR3 sequence (DNA): TGTGCCAGCAGCGAGCGACTAGCGTCGGATACGCAGTATTTT. The chain recombines TRBV9 with TRBJ2-3; TRBD2 matches 8 bases. The CDR3 has 14 residues. Germline lookup yields CDR1 SGDLS and CDR2 YYNGEE. The V segment lost 3 bases and the J segment 6 bases; nucleotides outside the gene matches: 6. Variable domain in full (rest from reference TRBV9 and TRBJ2-3): DSGVTQTPKHLITATGQRVTLRCSPRSGDLSVYWYQQSLDQGLQFLIQYYNGEERAKGNILERFSAQQFPDLHSELNLSSLELGDSALYFCASSERLASDTQYFGPGTRLTVL.

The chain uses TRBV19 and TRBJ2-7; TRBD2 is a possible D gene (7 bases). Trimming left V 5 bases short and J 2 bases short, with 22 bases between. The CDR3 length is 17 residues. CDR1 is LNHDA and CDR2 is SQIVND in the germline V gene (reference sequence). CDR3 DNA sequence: TGTGCCAGTAGTTTGGGGGGCAAGGCGGGAGTACCCTACGAGCAGTACTTC. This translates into CASSLGGKAGVPYEQYF.

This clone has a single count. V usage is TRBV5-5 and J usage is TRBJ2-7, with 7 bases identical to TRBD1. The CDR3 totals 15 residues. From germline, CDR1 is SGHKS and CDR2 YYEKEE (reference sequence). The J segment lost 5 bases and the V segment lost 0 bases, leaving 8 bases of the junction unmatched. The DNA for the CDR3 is TGTGCCAGCAGCTTGGGGGACAGTAACATCGACGAGCAGTACTTC. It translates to CASSLGDSNIDEQYF.

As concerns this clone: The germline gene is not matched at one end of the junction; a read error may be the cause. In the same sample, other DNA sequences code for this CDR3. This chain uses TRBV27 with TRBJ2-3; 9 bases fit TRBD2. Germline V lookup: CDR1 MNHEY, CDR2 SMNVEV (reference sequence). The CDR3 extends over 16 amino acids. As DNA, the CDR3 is TGTGCCAGCTATGCGGGGGGGCTGATTAGGACAGATACGCAATATTTT. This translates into CASYAGGLIRTDTQYF.

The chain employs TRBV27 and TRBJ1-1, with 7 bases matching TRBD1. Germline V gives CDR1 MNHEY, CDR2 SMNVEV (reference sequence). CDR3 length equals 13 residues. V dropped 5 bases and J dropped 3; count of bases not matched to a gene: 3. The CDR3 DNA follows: TGTGCCAGCAGTCGAACAGGGGACACTGAAGCTTTCTTT. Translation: CASSRTGDTEAFF.

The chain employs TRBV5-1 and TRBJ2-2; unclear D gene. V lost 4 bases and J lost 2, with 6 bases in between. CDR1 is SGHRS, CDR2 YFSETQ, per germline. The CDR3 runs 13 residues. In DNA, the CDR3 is TGCGCCAGCAGCATTGGCAACACCGGGGAGCTGTTTTTT. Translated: CASSIGNTGELFF. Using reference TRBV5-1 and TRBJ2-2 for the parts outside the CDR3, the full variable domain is KAGVTQTPRYLIKTRGQQVTLSCSPISGHRSVSWYQQTPGQGLQFLFEYFSETQRNKGNFPGRFSGRQFSNSRSEMNVSTLELGDSALYLCASSIGNTGELFFGEGSRLTVL.

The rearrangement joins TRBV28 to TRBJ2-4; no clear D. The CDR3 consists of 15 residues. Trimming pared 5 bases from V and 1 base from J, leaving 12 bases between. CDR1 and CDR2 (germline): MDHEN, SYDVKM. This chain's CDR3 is CASSGGGTAKNIQYF. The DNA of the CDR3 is TGTGCCAGCAGTGGCGGCGGAACGGCCAAAAACATTCAGTACTTC.

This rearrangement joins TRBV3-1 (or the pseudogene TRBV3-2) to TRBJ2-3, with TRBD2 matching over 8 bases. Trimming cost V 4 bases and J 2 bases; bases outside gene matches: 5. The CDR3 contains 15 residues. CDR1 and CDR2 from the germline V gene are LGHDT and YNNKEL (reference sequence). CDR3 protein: CASSLSGLATDTQYF. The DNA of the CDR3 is TGTGCCAGCAGCCTCTCCGGACTAGCCACAGATACGCAGTATTTT.

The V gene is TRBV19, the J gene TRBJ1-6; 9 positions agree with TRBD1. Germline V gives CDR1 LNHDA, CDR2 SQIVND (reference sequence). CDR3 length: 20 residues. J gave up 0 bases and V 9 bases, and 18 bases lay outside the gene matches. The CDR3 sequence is CASTGTGMVVYSSYNSPLHF. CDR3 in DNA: TGTGCCAGCACCGGGACAGGGATGGTAGTATATAGCTCCTATAATTCACCCCTCCACTTT.

The CDR3 region has the DNA TGTGCCATCAGTGACCCGGGGGGGGCTATCAATGAGCAGTTCTTC. This translates into CAISDPGGAINEQFF. This chain uses TRBV10-3 with TRBJ2-1, with 8 bases fitting TRBD2. Germline CDR1 ENHRY, CDR2 SYGVKD. The ends lost 3 bases at V and 6 bases at J; junction bases unmatched: 7. CDR3 length: 15 residues.

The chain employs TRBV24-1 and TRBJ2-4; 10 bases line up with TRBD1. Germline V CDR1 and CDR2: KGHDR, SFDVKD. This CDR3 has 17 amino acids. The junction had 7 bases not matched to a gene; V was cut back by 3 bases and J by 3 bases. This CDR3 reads CATSDTTGGEGKNIQYF. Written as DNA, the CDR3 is TGTGCCACCAGTGATACGACAGGGGGCGAGGGCAAAAACATTCAGTACTTC.

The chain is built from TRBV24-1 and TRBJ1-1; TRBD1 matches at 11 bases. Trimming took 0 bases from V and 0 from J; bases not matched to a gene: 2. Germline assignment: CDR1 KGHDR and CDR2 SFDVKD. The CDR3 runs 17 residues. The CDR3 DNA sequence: TGTGCCACCAGTGATTTGCGGACAGGGGGCCTGAACACTGAAGCTTTCTTT. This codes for CATSDLRTGGLNTEAFF.

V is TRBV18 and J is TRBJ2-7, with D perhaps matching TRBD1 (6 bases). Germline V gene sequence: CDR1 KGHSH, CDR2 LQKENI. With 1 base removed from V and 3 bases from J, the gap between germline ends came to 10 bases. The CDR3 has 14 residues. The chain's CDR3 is CASSPQGVDYEQYF. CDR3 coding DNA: TGTGCCAGCTCACCACAGGGGGTCGACTACGAGCAGTACTTC.